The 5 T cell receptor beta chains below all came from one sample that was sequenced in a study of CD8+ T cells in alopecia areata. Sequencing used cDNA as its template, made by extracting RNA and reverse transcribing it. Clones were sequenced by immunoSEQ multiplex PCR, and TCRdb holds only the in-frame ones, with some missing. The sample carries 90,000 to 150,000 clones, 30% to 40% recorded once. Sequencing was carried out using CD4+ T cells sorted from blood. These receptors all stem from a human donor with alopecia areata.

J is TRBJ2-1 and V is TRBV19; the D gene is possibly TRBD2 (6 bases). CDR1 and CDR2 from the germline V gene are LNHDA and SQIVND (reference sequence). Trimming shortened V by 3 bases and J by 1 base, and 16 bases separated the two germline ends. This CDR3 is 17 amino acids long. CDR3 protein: CASSIGAGRGSYNEQFF. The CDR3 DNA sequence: TGTGCCAGTAGTATCGGGGCGGGACGGGGATCCTACAATGAGCAGTTCTTC.

CDR3 amino acids: CATTPTSGARTDTQYF. The CDR3 nucleotides read TGTGCCACCACTCCAACTAGCGGGGCCCGCACAGATACGCAGTATTTT. The chain links TRBV27 to TRBJ2-3, with 10 bases lining up with TRBD2. This CDR3 contains 16 residues. The germline V gene has CDR1 MNHEY and CDR2 SMNVEV (reference sequence). V was clipped by 10 bases and J by 1 base; unmatched bases: 11.

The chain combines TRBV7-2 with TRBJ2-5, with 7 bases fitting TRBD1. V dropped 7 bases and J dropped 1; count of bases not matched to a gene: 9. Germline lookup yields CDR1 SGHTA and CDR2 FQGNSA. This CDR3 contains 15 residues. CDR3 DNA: TGTGCCAGCAAAGGGGACAGCCGCTCCCAAGAGACCCAGTACTTC. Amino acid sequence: CASKGDSRSQETQYF.

The CDR3 sequence: CASSKGGAHGYTF. Here the CDR3 DNA reads TGCGCCAGCAGTAAGGGTGGGGCGCATGGCTACACCTTC. V is TRBV5-1 and J is TRBJ1-2; the D gene is possibly TRBD1 (5 bases). The CDR3 spans 13 residues. Trimming shortened V by 5 bases and J by 6 bases, and 14 bases separated the two germline ends. CDR1 SGHRS and CDR2 YFSETQ come from the germline V gene.

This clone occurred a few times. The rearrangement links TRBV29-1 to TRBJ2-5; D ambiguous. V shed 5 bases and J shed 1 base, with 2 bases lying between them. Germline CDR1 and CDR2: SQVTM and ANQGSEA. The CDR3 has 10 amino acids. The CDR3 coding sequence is TGCAGCGTTAGCCAAGAGACCCAGTACTTC. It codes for CSVSQETQYF.